This T cell receptor (beta chain) was captured in a study of cytomegalovirus exposure and HLA in healthy donors. Findings of the study overall: Serostatus for CMV was the only available immune exposure information.

Turning to this clone: The antigen is undetermined.

The CDR3 runs to 16 residues. V shed 0 bases, J shed 7 bases, and the junction held 12 bases outside the gene matches. Germline assignment: CDR1 SGHRS and CDR2 YFSETQ. This PCR relied on a set of 60 Vbeta primers and 13 Jbeta primers. Produced via immunoSEQ multiplex PCR; TCRdb's table is partial and in-frame only. The repertoire has some 120,000 clones, over 8% of them found once; the top ten carry less than 4%. The source material was PBMCs. J is TRBJ2-7 and V is TRBV5-1, with TRBD2 identical over 8 bases. This TCR derives from a man younger than 45 in good health and CMV-seronegative. The DNA of the CDR3 is TGCGCCAGCAGCTTGGGCGGGGGGACCGGCGGGTCGGAGCAGTACTTC. It is translated as CASSLGGGTGGSEQYF.